The 27 T cell receptor beta chains in this list originate from one sample, sequenced in a study of T cells in Graves' hyperthyroidism and ophthalmopathy. The TCR beta CDR3 regions underwent amplification using RNA transcripts as the source. RT-PCR in the first round (using the HTBI primer set) targeted the TCR CDR3. TCRdb analysed the multiplex PCR reads with MiXCR anew, one entry per CDR3 protein. The sample comprises 550,000 to 800,000 distinct CDR3 sequences, 17% of which are singletons, and around 15% rests with the top ten. Sequenced: blood. These receptors were taken from a man over 45 with Graves' hyperthyroidism.

This clonotype was detected many times. The CDR3 protein is CASSLTSLTGAQETQYF. The CDR3 DNA sequence: TGTGCCAGCAGTCTTACCTCCCTTACCGGAGCCCAAGAGACCCAGTACTTC. V usage is TRBV27 and J usage is TRBJ2-5; D remains ambiguous. The V gene lost 5 bases and the J gene lost 1 base, with 20 bases spanning the gap. CDR3 length: 17 residues. Germline assignment: CDR1 MNHEY and CDR2 SMNVEV (reference sequence).

This clonotype was recorded only once. The genes are TRBV20-1 and TRBJ2-2, with TRBD1 matching over 9 bases. The CDR3 length is 13 residues. With V trimmed by 3 bases and J by 7 bases, 3 bases remained unmatched. Per the germline V gene, CDR1 is DFQATT and CDR2 is SNEGSKA (reference sequence). DNA for the CDR3: TGCAGTGCTAGGGGGACAGGGAGCGGGGAGCTGTTTTTT. It codes for CSARGTGSGELFF.

The V gene is TRBV6-5, the J gene TRBJ1-2; 11 bases agree with TRBD1. J gave up 0 bases and V 4 bases, and 7 bases lay outside the gene matches. CDR3 size: 17 residues. Germline lookup yields CDR1 MNHEY and CDR2 SVGAGI. The DNA of the CDR3 is TGTGCCAGCAGTTCCGGACAGGGGGCGTCAACTAACTATGGCTACACCTTC. It yields the protein CASSSGQGASTNYGYTF.

This chain links TRBV5-1 with TRBJ1-4; 7 bases map to TRBD1. Germline values: CDR1 SGHRS, CDR2 YFSETQ. V shed 4 bases, J shed 2 bases, and the junction held 2 bases outside the gene matches. The CDR3 is made up of 14 amino acids. CDR3 nucleotides: TGCGCCAGCAGCGCGGGACAGACTAATGAAAAACTGTTTTTT. Translating it yields CASSAGQTNEKLFF. The entire variable domain, with the rest obtained from reference TRBV5-1 and TRBJ1-4, is as follows: KAGVTQTPRYLIKTRGQQVTLSCSPISGHRSVSWYQQTPGQGLQFLFEYFSETQRNKGNFPGRFSGRQFSNSRSEMNVSTLELGDSALYLCASSAGQTNEKLFFGSGTQLSVL.

This clonotype was seen at least ten times. The V call is TRBV11-2, the J call TRBJ2-7; D ambiguous. Germline CDR1 SGHAT, CDR2 FQNNGV. The V end lost 6 bases, the J end lost 2 bases, and 8 bases lay between the germline ends. The CDR3 is 12 amino acids. CDR3 bases: TGTGCCAGCAGTCCAACTCCCTACGAGCAGTACTTC. Translating it yields CASSPTPYEQYF.

The chain joins TRBV5-4 to TRBJ2-3; TRBD2 matches at 13 bases. With 8 bases clipped from V and 4 bases from J, the junction kept 7 bases outside the gene matches. The length of the CDR3 is 15 residues. From germline, CDR1 is SGHNT and CDR2 YYREEE (reference sequence). CDR3 region: CASLPGTSGADTQYF. For the CDR3, the DNA is TGTGCCAGTCTCCCCGGGACTAGCGGGGCAGATACGCAGTATTTT.

This clonotype occurred many times. The chain recombines TRBV2 with TRBJ1-2, with 10 bases that match TRBD1. V trimming: 5 bases; J trimming: 7 bases; junction bases outside the gene matches: 10. Per the germline V gene, CDR1 is SNHLY and CDR2 is FYNNEI. This CDR3 has 15 amino acids. The CDR3 here is CASSTHGTGDSGYTF. CDR3 sequence (DNA): TGTGCCAGCAGTACTCACGGGACAGGGGATTCTGGCTACACCTTC. Looking up the rest from reference TRBV2 and TRBJ1-2 gives the full variable domain: EPEVTQTPSHQVTQMGQEVILRCVPISNHLYFYWYRQILGQKVEFLVSFYNNEISEKSEIFDDQFSVERPDGSNFTLKIRSTKLEDSAMYFCASSTHGTGDSGYTFGSGTRLTVV.

Many counts were recorded for this clonotype. The chain links TRBV2 to TRBJ2-4; 9 bases are a match to TRBD1. The trim removed 4 bases at V and 14 bases at J, leaving 9 bases unmatched. Germline lookup yields CDR1 SNHLY and CDR2 FYNNEI. The CDR3 is made up of 13 amino acids. CDR3 nucleotides: TGTGCCAGCAGTGGGACAGGGGAGAATAGGGAGTACTTC. Translation: CASSGTGENREYF.

This clonotype was seen a handful of times. This chain joins TRBV6-2 or TRBV6-3 and TRBJ1-2; D not certain. From germline, CDR1 is MNHEY and CDR2 SVGEGT. This CDR3 has 14 amino acids. V shed 5 bases and J shed 5 bases, with 15 bases lying between them. In DNA, the CDR3 is TGTGCCAGCAGTCGTCCGACGGTCCTTTATGGCTACACCTTC. This sequence encodes CASSRPTVLYGYTF.

In this sample, this clonotype turned up many times. V and J are TRBV28 and TRBJ1-1; D not resolved. Germline V gene lookup returns CDR1 MDHEN and CDR2 SYDVKM. The CDR3 is 12 residues long. Between the trimmed V and J ends, which lost 10 bases and 1 base, there was a span of 10 bases. CDR3: CATNEENTEAFF. CDR3 coding DNA: TGTGCCACAAATGAGGAGAACACTGAAGCTTTCTTT.

This clonotype occurred many times. The V gene is TRBV24-1, the J gene TRBJ1-2, with TRBD1 identical over 8 bases. Germline V gene lookup returns CDR1 KGHDR and CDR2 SFDVKD. The V segment lost 3 bases and the J segment 2 bases; nucleotides outside the gene matches: 4. The CDR3 contains 15 residues. The CDR3 protein is CATSDRTGRNYGYTF. The CDR3 DNA follows: TGTGCCACCAGTGATCGGACAGGGCGCAACTATGGCTACACCTTC.

The gene calls are TRBV7-2 and TRBJ2-1; the match to TRBD1 covers 9 bases. Per the germline V gene, CDR1 is SGHTA and CDR2 is FQGNSA. V lost 5 bases to trimming and J lost 1 base; unmatched junction nucleotides: 6. This CDR3 has 16 amino acids. CDR3 sequence: CASSRGQGVSYNEQFF. CDR3 nucleotides: TGTGCCAGCAGCCGGGGACAGGGAGTATCCTACAATGAGCAGTTCTTC.

Many counts were recorded for this clonotype. The V gene is TRBV2, the J gene TRBJ1-4, with D maybe TRBD1 (5 bases). CDR3 length: 14 amino acids. Germline V gene lookup returns CDR1 SNHLY and CDR2 FYNNEI. Between the trimmed V and J ends, which lost 2 bases and 10 bases, there was a span of 14 bases. In DNA form, the CDR3 reads TGTGCCAGCAGTGAACCCGGGCGGCAGGGAAAACTGTTTTTT. Residues: CASSEPGRQGKLFF.

This chain joins TRBV6-9 and TRBJ2-2, with 15 bases identical to TRBD2. CDR1 is MNHGY, CDR2 SVAAGI, per germline. The junction had 4 bases not matched to a gene; V was cut back by 3 bases and J by 2 bases. This CDR3 has 18 residues. In DNA form, the CDR3 reads TGTGCCAGCAGTTACGGGGGACTAGCGGGAGGAAACACCGGGGAGCTGTTTTTT. This encodes CASSYGGLAGGNTGELFF.

The table lists this clonotype with many counts. This sequence joins TRBV2 and TRBJ2-1; no clear D gene. The CDR3 totals 14 residues. V was clipped by 0 bases and J by 9 bases, with 12 bases between them. The V gene's germline CDR1 is SNHLY and CDR2 FYNNEI. The CDR3 nucleotides are TGTGCCAGCAGTGAAGCGGGGTGGAGCGCTGAGCAGTTCTTC. This sequence encodes CASSEAGWSAEQFF.

This clonotype occurred a few times. The rearrangement links TRBV5-1 to TRBJ2-7; 7 bases are a match to TRBD2. The CDR3 is 17 amino acids. J lost 2 bases, V lost 0 bases, and 11 bases had no gene match. Germline V gene sequence: CDR1 SGHRS, CDR2 YFSETQ. The CDR3 is CASSLVGTAAGTYEQYF. The DNA for the CDR3 is TGCGCCAGCAGCTTGGTAGGGACGGCAGCGGGGACCTACGAGCAGTACTTC.

The rearrangement links TRBV19 to TRBJ2-1, with 9 bases matching TRBD2. V dropped 4 bases and J dropped 4; count of bases not matched to a gene: 5. The V gene's germline CDR1 is LNHDA and CDR2 SQIVND (reference sequence). This CDR3 spans 15 amino acids. CDR3 coding DNA: TGTGCCAGTAGTACCGGGACTAGCAGATACAATGAGCAGTTCTTC. Protein sequence: CASSTGTSRYNEQFF. Full variable domain (rest looked up from reference TRBV19 and TRBJ2-1): DGGITQSPKYLFRKEGQNVTLSCEQNLNHDAMYWYRQDPGQGLRLIYYSQIVNDFQKGDIAEGYSVSREKKESFPLTVTSAQKNPTAFYLCASSTGTSRYNEQFFGPGTRLTVL.

This clonotype was seen at least ten times. The chain carries TRBV27 and TRBJ2-1; possible D gene TRBD2, 5 bases. The ends were cut back, 3 bases at V and 6 bases at J, with 15 bases in the middle. Germline loops: CDR1 MNHEY, CDR2 SMNVEV (reference sequence). This CDR3 is built from 15 residues. In nucleotides, the CDR3 is TGTGCCAGCAGTTTTGAGGGCCGCTTCGGCAATGAGCAGTTCTTC. It codes for CASSFEGRFGNEQFF.

V gene TRBV9 combines with J gene TRBJ1-2; 8 nucleotides match TRBD1. This CDR3 has 18 residues. After removal of 0 bases from V and 6 bases from J, the junction contained 16 bases not matched to a gene. In germline, CDR1 is SGDLS, CDR2 YYNGEE. This CDR3 is CASSVAAGQVGSPNGYTF. Written as DNA, the CDR3 is TGTGCCAGCAGCGTAGCGGCGGGACAGGTTGGTTCTCCGAATGGCTACACCTTC. The full variable domain, its missing parts supplied by reference TRBV9 and TRBJ1-2, is DSGVTQTPKHLITATGQRVTLRCSPRSGDLSVYWYQQSLDQGLQFLIQYYNGEERAKGNILERFSAQQFPDLHSELNLSSLELGDSALYFCASSVAAGQVGSPNGYTFGSGTRLTVV.

A few counts support this clonotype. Compared with germline, one end of the junction differs, possibly owing to a read error. The chain couples TRBV7-9 to TRBJ1-2; TRBD1 matches at 10 bases. The CDR3 sequence is 14 residues long. In germline, CDR1 is SEHNR, CDR2 FQNEAQ (reference sequence). DNA for the CDR3: TGTGCCAGCAGCTCCTGGGACAGGGGCTATGGCTGCACCTTC. It is translated as CASSSWDRGYGCTF.

This clonotype has more than one count but fewer than ten. V gene TRBV12-3 or TRBV12-4 combines with J gene TRBJ2-4, with 7 nucleotides matching TRBD2. CDR3 length: 17 amino acids. Trimming at V came to 4 bases and at J to 0 bases, leaving 9 bases not matched to a gene. CDR3 coding DNA: TGTGCCAGCAGTTATTCGACTAGCTTCTCAGCCAAAAACATTCAGTACTTC. This translates into CASSYSTSFSAKNIQYF.

This clonotype was seen a few times. This chain connects TRBV19 to TRBJ2-3; 7 positions match TRBD2. Germline trimming cut 1 base from V and 5 bases from J; bases unmatched to any gene: 3. The CDR3 covers 14 residues. Germline V gives CDR1 LNHDA, CDR2 SQIVND (reference sequence). CDR3 sequence (DNA): TGTGCCAGTAGTATAGGTGGCGGGGGAGATACGCAGTATTTT. Protein sequence: CASSIGGGGDTQYF. Complete variable domain (other parts from reference TRBV19 and TRBJ2-3): DGGITQSPKYLFRKEGQNVTLSCEQNLNHDAMYWYRQDPGQGLRLIYYSQIVNDFQKGDIAEGYSVSREKKESFPLTVTSAQKNPTAFYLCASSIGGGGDTQYFGPGTRLTVL.

This clonotype has just a few counts. The chain couples TRBV12-3 or TRBV12-4 to TRBJ2-7; D call uncertain. V was clipped by 2 bases and J by 5 bases, with 16 bases between them. The CDR3 is 15 amino acids. The CDR3 DNA is TGTGCCAGCAGTTTATCCCCCCAAAAGTTCCACGAGCAGTACTTC. Translating gives CASSLSPQKFHEQYF.

This clonotype has at least ten counts. The rearrangement uses TRBV2 and TRBJ2-7, with D perhaps given as TRBD1 or TRBD2 (5 bases each). Looked up from germline, CDR1 is SNHLY and CDR2 is FYNNEI. This CDR3 comprises 14 residues. The V gene lost 4 bases and the J gene lost 5 bases, with 15 bases spanning the gap. CDR3 in DNA: TGTGCCAGCAGTGGGTCCCAGGGACCAAACGAGCAGTACTTC. Its translation: CASSGSQGPNEQYF.

This clonotype showed up just a few times. The chain links TRBV20-1 to TRBJ2-7, with a possible D match to TRBD1 (6 bases). Trimming left V 1 base short and J 0 bases short, with 13 bases between. Germline V CDR1 and CDR2: DFQATT, SNEGSKA (reference sequence). The length of the CDR3 is 15 residues. CDR3 nucleotide sequence: TGCAGTGCTAGAGCAACGACAGGTAGCTCCTACGAGCAGTACTTC. Amino acid sequence: CSARATTGSSYEQYF.

This clonotype was counted ten times or more. The V and J genes are TRBV5-1 and TRBJ2-7, with D possibly matching TRBD2 (5 bases). Germline loops: CDR1 SGHRS, CDR2 YFSETQ. Deletions cut 0 bases from V and 2 bases from J, with 9 bases between. This CDR3 has 14 residues. CDR3 protein: CASSLASRTYEQYF. In nucleotides, the CDR3 is TGCGCCAGCAGCTTGGCTAGCAGGACCTACGAGCAGTACTTC.

This clonotype was seen repeatedly, ten times or more. This chain's CDR3 is CASSAGLGSSYEQYF. CDR3 sequence (DNA): TGTGCCAGCTCGGCGGGACTAGGGAGCTCCTACGAGCAGTACTTC. This chain uses TRBV18 with TRBJ2-7, with 8 positions matching TRBD2. J lost 0 bases, V lost 6 bases, and 7 bases had no gene match. Germline V gene data show CDR1 as KGHSH and CDR2 as LQKENI. The CDR3 has 15 amino acids.